Each of the 14 T cell receptor beta chains below was sequenced from the same sample in a study of cytomegalovirus exposure and HLA in healthy donors. The PCR contained 60 Vbeta and 13 Jbeta primers. Generated by immunoSEQ multiplex PCR, the TCRdb table keeps only in-frame clones and is missing some. Counted here are about 140,000 clones, roughly three quarters occurring once; the ten biggest clones make up 13% to 15%. Input material: PBMCs. The source is a woman aged 40 to 50 in good health and CMV-seronegative.

This clone has only one observation. The chain links TRBV7-9 to TRBJ1-1; tentatively, D is TRBD1 (5 bases). The V gene's germline CDR1 is SEHNR and CDR2 FQNEAQ (reference sequence). Trimming stripped 5 bases from V and 2 bases from J, with 12 bases between. The CDR3 runs 14 residues. Written as DNA, the CDR3 is TGTGCCAGCAGCCGTGCCAGGGTAAACACTGAAGCTTTCTTT. Its protein is CASSRARVNTEAFF.

The chain couples TRBV5-6 to TRBJ2-6; D possibly corresponds to TRBD2 (6 bases). In germline, CDR1 is SGHDT, CDR2 YYEEEE. This CDR3 is built from 18 residues. V lost 5 bases to trimming and J lost 0 bases, with 18 bases between them. The CDR3 sequence is CASRAPPDGSSGANVLTF. The DNA of the CDR3 is TGTGCCAGCAGGGCCCCCCCGGACGGGAGCTCTGGGGCCAACGTCCTGACTTTC. Based on the CDR3 plus reference TRBV5-6 and TRBJ2-6, the full variable domain is DAGVTQSPTHLIKTRGQQVTLRCSPKSGHDTVSWYQQALGQGPQFIFQYYEEEERQRGNFPDRFSGHQFPNYSSELNVNALLLGDSALYLCASRAPPDGSSGANVLTFGAGSRLTVL.

This clone has just one count. The rearrangement links TRBV6-1 to TRBJ2-3, with D maybe TRBD2 (7 bases). Trimming stripped 2 bases from V and 0 bases from J, with 21 bases between. CDR1 and CDR2 from the germline V gene are MNHNS and SASEGT. This CDR3 has 19 residues. The DNA of the CDR3 is TGTGCCAGCAGTGAACGGAGGGGGGGCCTACAACTAAGCACAGATACGCAGTATTTT. The encoded protein is CASSERRGGLQLSTDTQYF.

This clone was detected only once. The V and J genes are TRBV28 and TRBJ1-4; 7 bases are a match to TRBD1. The CDR3 has 14 residues. The trim removed 5 bases at V and 6 bases at J, leaving 6 bases unmatched. Germline lookup yields CDR1 MDHEN and CDR2 SYDVKM. CDR3 in amino acids: CASSPPGGHEKLFF. The CDR3 DNA reads TGTGCCAGCAGTCCTCCAGGGGGGCATGAAAAACTGTTTTTT.

The chain joins TRBV10-3 to TRBJ1-1; 9 bases agree with TRBD1. V was pared by 6 bases and J by 0 bases, with 14 bases of the junction left unmatched. Germline V gene data show CDR1 as ENHRY and CDR2 as SYGVKD. The CDR3 extends over 18 amino acids. The DNA of the CDR3 is TGTGCCATCAGAGATGTATCAAACAGGGGGCTAATGAACACTGAAGCTTTCTTT. Its translation: CAIRDVSNRGLMNTEAFF.

The CDR3 reads CASSLMDSHYSNQPQHF. For the CDR3, the DNA is TGTGCCAGCAGCTTAATGGACAGCCATTATAGCAATCAGCCCCAGCATTTT. The J gene is TRBJ1-5, the V gene TRBV7-3, with D possibly matching TRBD1 (6 bases). The CDR3 is made up of 17 amino acids. CDR1 SGHTA and CDR2 FQGTGA come from the germline V gene. The V gene lost 1 base and the J gene lost 0 bases, with 13 bases spanning the gap.

The CDR3: CASSQPGQGTRSTDTQYF. CDR3 in DNA: TGCGCCAGCAGCCAACCGGGACAGGGGACTCGCAGCACAGATACGCAGTATTTT. The rearrangement joins TRBV5-1 to TRBJ2-3; 10 nucleotides match TRBD1. Germline lookup yields CDR1 SGHRS and CDR2 YFSETQ. J gave up 0 bases and V 4 bases, and 11 bases lay outside the gene matches. This CDR3 contains 18 residues.

The genes are TRBV4-3 and TRBJ2-5, with 7 bases lining up with TRBD1. Near its end, the DNA agrees better with TRBJ2-7, so the J call may be wrong. Germline CDR1 is LGHNA and CDR2 is YSLEER. This CDR3 comprises 13 residues. Here the CDR3 reads CASSPGTDYEQYF. The CDR3 nucleotides read TGCGCCAGCAGCCCAGGGACAGACTACGAGCAGTACTTC.

The chain uses TRBV10-1 and TRBJ1-1, with D hard to call. V lost 5 bases and J lost 0, with 7 bases in between. The CDR3 totals 13 residues. CDR1 is WNHNN and CDR2 is SYGVQD in the germline V gene (reference sequence). CDR3 sequence: CASSTGLNTEAFF. In nucleotides, the CDR3 is TGCGCCAGCAGTACCGGGTTGAACACTGAAGCTTTCTTT.

A remark on this clone: The CDR3 end shows no conserved phenylalanine or tryptophan, and so a read error is likely. It is unclear where the CDR3 begins or ends on the DNA, so no DNA is shown, and the CDR3 is as TCRdb lists it. V usage is TRBV12-2 and J usage is TRBJ1-1; no DNA check was done on the table's D call, TRBD1. TRBV12-2 is a listed pseudogene. Ends included, the CDR3 has 12 residues. The CDR3 spells CASRSDSYRPWV.

The V call is TRBV19, the J call TRBJ1-5; no reliable D call. V was trimmed by 8 bases and J by 3 bases, leaving 17 bases between them. The CDR3 covers 15 residues. CDR1 LNHDA and CDR2 SQIVND come from the germline V gene (reference sequence). This chain's CDR3 is CASETKGVDNQPQHF. CDR3 nucleotides: TGTGCCAGTGAAACGAAGGGAGTTGACAATCAGCCCCAGCATTTT.

This chain connects TRBV28 to TRBJ2-2, with 9 positions matching TRBD1. The CDR3 loop spans 15 amino acids. The trim removed 7 bases at V and 5 bases at J, leaving 8 bases unmatched. Germline V CDR1 and CDR2: MDHEN, SYDVKM. The CDR3 reads CASINRDRETGELFF. CDR3 nucleotides: TGTGCCAGCATCAACCGGGACAGGGAAACCGGGGAGCTGTTTTTT.

The V gene is TRBV2, the J gene TRBJ2-4; a weak D match, TRBD2 (6 bases). Germline CDR1 is SNHLY and CDR2 is FYNNEI. This CDR3 comprises 19 residues. The V end was cut by 0 bases, the J end by 0 bases, with 18 bases between. The CDR3 DNA reads TGTGCCAGCAGTGAAGCGCCCCCGTGGCGGGACTTAGCCAAAAACATTCAGTACTTC. Its protein is CASSEAPPWRDLAKNIQYF.

This chain joins TRBV18 and TRBJ1-2; a possible D gene is TRBD1 (6 bases). V lost 2 bases to trimming and J lost 6 bases, with 13 bases between them. This CDR3 is built from 14 residues. Germline V lookup: CDR1 KGHSH, CDR2 LQKENI. The CDR3 nucleotides read TGTGCCAGCTCACCAAACGGACAGCAGAATGGCTACACCTTC. As protein: CASSPNGQQNGYTF.